The subject of this entry is one T cell receptor (beta chain). The antigen it binds to is not known. Base quality data are lacking; no much larger clone is found one base away. The data were taken from a study of cytomegalovirus exposure and HLA in healthy donors (dated by TCRdb to the late 2010s). With regard to the full study: An earlier analysis of roughly 500 of the donors reported roughly 300 Gb of sequence data and 95 million to 130 million unique TCR beta sequences obtained from roughly 180 million T cells. An early release covering more than 500 HLA-typed donors comprised 300 to 350 gigabases of sequencing data and roughly 85 million unique TCR sequences. Of the 300 to 450 genotyped donors, over 70% fell in the genetic ancestry cluster associated with self-reported Caucasian donors. The study was designed to test whether signatures of past pathogen exposure could be identified by cataloging public T cell receptors. The T cell repertoires of around 670 subjects were profiled by immunosequencing and related to cytomegalovirus serostatus. A separate validation cohort of 100 to 150 different subjects was used in addition to the approximately 610-subject first cohort. The study combined high-throughput TCR immunosequencing, statistical association of individual TCRs with disease status, and machine learning to predict cytomegalovirus infection status. In a later analysis, previously published TCR beta repertoires from about 640 donors were re-analyzed and high-resolution HLA genotyping was added so that TCR occurrence patterns could be studied. The later analysis used no new phenotypic data to find candidate immune exposures, relying instead on TCR beta sequences and their occurrence across donors. In an earlier analysis of around 540 of the donors, high-throughput TCR beta sequencing was used to judge whether each TCR beta V gene segment behaved as functional or pseudogenic. Alongside the repertoire data, information on donor age, sex, ethnicity and CMV serostatus was compiled. In a later genetic analysis, genome-wide SNP genotypes for about 55% of the roughly 670 donors were used, and that subset was treated as a discovery cohort. Every repertoire in the discovery cohort had been generated on one and the same sequencing platform. Both class I and class II loci were covered by HLA typing, at four-digit resolution. The number of typed donors differed by locus: about 620-640 for A, B, C, DRB1 and DQB1; approximately 520 for DQA1; approximately 610 for DPA1; and some 430 for DPB1. A handful of DR-DQ haplotypes were handled as single units for association and clustering because linkage in the cohort was strong. Across under 500 genotyped donors of the cohort, an average of roughly 250,000 unique TCR beta nucleotide sequences per donor were sequenced, and around 19% of those sequences were non-productive.

The junction carries 20 bases between V and J, which are trimmed by 7 bases and 8 bases respectively. CDR1 and CDR2 are read off the germline V gene (reference sequence) as LNHDA and SQIVND. The CDR3 runs 14 amino acids, cysteine and phenylalanine included. The kept DNA is CDR3 alone, 42 bases in frame from the first base. Libraries were built with the immunoSEQ multiplex PCR assay. A mixture of 60 forward primers for TCR Vbeta segments and 13 reverse primers for TCR Jbeta segments was used in the multiplex PCR. A multiplex PCR assay on genomic DNA amplified the CDR3 region of rearranged TCR beta genes. The Illumina HiSeq System was used to sequence the amplified TCR beta libraries as 87-base-pair reads. Processing in the source paper ran as follows. In a later analysis, some 80 million unique TCR beta chains were counted across the 500 to 700 repertoires, and approximately 11 million of these chains were shared by at least two donors. A nearest-neighbor algorithm error-corrected the raw reads and collapsed the reads into unique sequences, merging closely related sequences to remove PCR and sequencing errors. To assign V, D and J gene segments, CDR3 sequences were aligned to IMGT reference sequences. For a sequence to be retained, at least a six-nucleotide match to both a V gene segment and a J gene segment was required. Rearrangements were classified as productive when the CDR3 lacked stop codons and remained in frame with V and J, and all other rearrangements were classified as non-productive. Following IMGT convention, CDR3 was defined as the stretch from the second conserved V-encoded cysteine to the conserved J-encoded phenylalanine. The earlier analysis of a few hundred of the donors excluded sequences that lacked an unambiguous match to a single V gene segment. In an earlier analysis of several hundred of the donors, a V segment was called functional when productive rearrangements were above 56.7%, and segregating when the standard deviation between donors exceeded 5%. To diagnose cytomegalovirus status from the catalog of TCR beta chain sequences, a statistical classification framework was built. In a later analysis, TCR nucleotide sequences were compared against IMGT/GENE-DB human TR gene sequences so that V and J genes could be assigned. In a later analysis, CDR3 sequences and most-parsimonious VDJ recombination scenarios were assigned using the TCRdist pipeline. In a later analysis, each TCR beta chain was defined by its CDR3 amino acid sequence together with its V-gene family, and reads lacking a unique V-gene family were excluded. As a way to deal with suspected cross-contamination and a sequencing artifact, a later analysis dropped 640 or so nucleotide sequences that were highly shared and had low generation probability. A later analysis calculated a clonal expansion index for each public chain from normalized within-repertoire ranks of inferred template counts. A later analysis computed generation probabilities with a VDJ recombination model fitted to out-of-frame rearrangements, and checked the results against IGoR. Hypergeometric tests were used in a later analysis to score TCR-TCR, TCR-HLA and TCR-CMV co-occurrence, with a repertoire-size bias correction applied to the TCR pairs. In a later analysis, false discovery rates were estimated by permuting HLA or CMV assignments 20 times. A later analysis grouped co-occurring TCRs with DBSCAN, adding TCRdist sequence similarity when clustering within HLA-allele-positive subsets. Repertoires with fewer than 30,000 or more than 120,000 public chains, plus five repertoires with anomalous nucleotide sharing, were excluded from co-occurrence clustering. Entries here come from immuneACCESS through TCRdb and include only in-frame sequences with V and J called. Some clones fail to appear in such tables; in the studies checked, an unresolved V gene covers under half of the shortfall, and the cause of the remainder is unknown. The V and J calls and clone size were taken over from that table, and D and trimming were inferred from the DNA. The sample profile shows under 250,000 clones; over 65% of them were found once. The ten largest clones add up to 0.6% to 0.7% of the sample.

Beyond this particular receptor, the publication reports: V-gene and J-gene trimming of TCR beta chains was associated with a missense DCLRE1C variant in a later genetic analysis, and the association was replicated in an independent cohort. The presence/absence analyses assumed that sequencing depth was roughly uniform across donors, and that assumption may not be true. Broadly in line with IMGT annotations, most TCR beta V segments showed up in productive rearrangements about 87% or about 30% of the time in an earlier analysis of under 700 of the donors. In a later analysis, most CMV-associated TCR beta chains were found to appear HLA-restricted, with HLA associations seemingly driven largely by CMV exposure. HLA typing was unavailable for some donors at each locus, so association tests used only the typed subset. Because the 87-base-pair reads could not distinguish some IMGT-functional V segments, including TRBV6-2 and TRBV6-3, those segments were excluded. A later genetic analysis reported fewer N-insertions in productive TCRs among donors in an Asian-associated ancestry cluster than the roughly 650-donor mean. A later analysis found that TCR association rates varied across HLA loci, with DRB1 alleles showing the most associated TCRs and HLA-C alleles the fewest. This cohort had only TCR beta chains sequenced, and the lack of alpha or paired-chain data limited which features could be detected. According to the authors, the approach could potentially be generalized to other disease states and immunological phenotypes. Because counts were too low, under 20 rarely observed V segments, including chromosome 9 orphons, were left out of the earlier analysis of a few hundred of the donors. A cluster of highly shared sequence variants was judged likely to be a technical artifact of the sequencing pipeline. Most TCR sequences were observed very rarely across donors, whereas some public TCRs were present in many individuals. CMV serostatus was the only immune exposure information available for the cohort. Linkage disequilibrium might explain the correlated functional status among segregating V segments, but an unknown experimental factor could not be excluded. A further reported finding was that TCR beta sequences accurately predicted the HLA-A and HLA-B alleles for most subjects in the first cohort. A later analysis found that HLA-associated TCR beta chains were more clonally expanded and had lower generation probabilities than equally common non-associated chains. A later analysis associated approximately 17,000 TCR beta sequences with specific HLA alleles at a false discovery rate of 0.05. Assigning TCR associations to individual alleles was difficult when HLA alleles, especially DR and DQ, strongly co-occurred. The study listed 164 TCR beta chains as associated with cytomegalovirus. Several of the top co-occurrence clusters appeared to be linked to parvovirus B19, influenza, CMV and Epstein-Barr virus, according to a later analysis. Three of the identified cytomegalovirus-associated TCR beta chains were confirmed in vitro to be specific for cytomegalovirus antigens. In both the original and validation cohorts, the classifier was reported to diagnose cytomegalovirus status with high specificity and sensitivity.

The cohort consisted of 650 to 700 healthy bone marrow donors. At the time of sampling, every cohort member was nominally healthy, though immune exposures that went unrecorded were likely present. The donor tested CMV seronegative and was one of the 352 seronegative cohort members. A peripheral blood sample was collected from each donor, and TCR beta sequencing was performed on peripheral blood mononuclear cells. Genomic DNA extraction from the blood cell samples was performed with the Qiagen DNeasy Blood Extraction Kit. The chain joins TRBV19 to TRBJ1-1; matching of 6 bases hints at TRBD1 as the D gene. Material: PBMCs. The source is a young man in good health and CMV-seronegative. The CDR3 amino acid sequence is: CASTWSGGRIEAFF. DNA sequence: TGTGCCAGTACGTGGTCCGGGGGGCGAATCGAAGCTTTCTTT.